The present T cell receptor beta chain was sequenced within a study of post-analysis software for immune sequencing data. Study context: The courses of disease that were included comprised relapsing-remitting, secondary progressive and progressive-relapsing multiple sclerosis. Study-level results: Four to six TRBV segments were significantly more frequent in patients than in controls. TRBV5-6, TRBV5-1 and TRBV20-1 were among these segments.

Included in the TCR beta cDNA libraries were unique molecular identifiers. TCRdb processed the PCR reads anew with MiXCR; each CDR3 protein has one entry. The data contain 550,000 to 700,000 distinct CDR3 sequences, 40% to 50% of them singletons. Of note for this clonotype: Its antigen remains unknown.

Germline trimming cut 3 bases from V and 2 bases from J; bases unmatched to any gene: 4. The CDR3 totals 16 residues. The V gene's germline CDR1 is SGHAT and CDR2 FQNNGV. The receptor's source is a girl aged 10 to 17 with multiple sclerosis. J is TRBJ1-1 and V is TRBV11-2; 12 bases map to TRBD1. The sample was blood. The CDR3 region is CASSLGQGAVNTEAFF. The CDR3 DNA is TGTGCCAGCAGCTTGGGACAGGGGGCAGTTAACACTGAAGCTTTCTTT. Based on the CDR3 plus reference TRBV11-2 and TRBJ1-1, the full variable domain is EAGVAQSPRYKIIEKRQSVAFWCNPISGHATLYWYQQILGQGPKLLIQFQNNGVVDDSQLPKDRFSAERLKGVDSTLKIQPAKLEDSAVYLCASSLGQGAVNTEAFFGQGTRLTVV.